The text below deals with one TCR beta chain. No antigen is known for it. The junction shows a germline mismatch at one end, possibly a read error. The sample is drawn from a study of glioma-infiltrating T cells. Notes on the study in general: Above-expected tissue-blood divergence occurred in all gliomas, most in low-grade ones.

TCR alpha and beta CDR3 regions were amplified from RNA using iRepertoire nested multiplex PCR. TCRdb processed the multiplex PCR reads anew with MiXCR; each CDR3 protein has one entry. The table lists under 200,000 distinct CDR3 sequences, 25% to 35% of them singletons. Germline V CDR1 and CDR2: MNHGY, SVAAGI. The CDR3 is 13 residues long. The origin of this receptor is a human donor with low-grade glioma or glioblastoma, undergoing nonglioma brain surgery, or in good health (not recorded which). Sequencing used glioma tissue, nonneoplastic brain tissue, or PBMCs (not recorded which). The rearrangement joins TRBV6-9 to TRBJ2-7, with D tentatively TRBD1 (5 bases). This CDR3 reads CANSYDSYNEQYF. The CDR3 DNA reads as TGTGCCAACAGTTATGACAGCTACAACGAGCAGTACTTC.